These 25 T cell receptor beta chains share one sample of origin, sequenced in a study of cytomegalovirus exposure and HLA in healthy donors. It was with 60 Vbeta and 13 Jbeta primers that the PCR ran. Libraries were prepared by immunoSEQ multiplex PCR; TCRdb keeps only in-frame clonotypes and omits some of them. The table shows around 130,000 clones, with approximately 89% occurring only once. Source material: PBMCs. The origin of the receptors is a woman younger than 45 in good health and CMV-seropositive.

This clone was observed once. This chain joins TRBV28 and TRBJ2-3; 9 nucleotides align to TRBD2. The germline gives CDR1 MDHEN, CDR2 SYDVKM. The V gene end was trimmed by 4 bases and the J gene end by 3 bases; junction bases not matched to a gene: 8. This CDR3 is built from 16 residues. This chain's CDR3 is CASSSSGGRGTDTQYF. CDR3 coding DNA: TGTGCCAGCAGTTCCTCGGGCGGGAGGGGGACAGATACGCAGTATTTT.

The gene calls are TRBV19 and TRBJ1-5, with a tentative D call TRBD1 (5 bases). The length of the CDR3 is 15 residues. Germline V gene data show CDR1 as LNHDA and CDR2 as SQIVND (reference sequence). V was clipped by 7 bases and J by 5 bases, with 18 bases between them. CDR3 bases: TGTGCCAGTAAGGACCTTTTTGCGGGGCATCAGCCCCAGCATTTT. Translated, it gives CASKDLFAGHQPQHF.

The rearrangement joins TRBV6-1 to TRBJ2-7; D remains unclear. The length of the CDR3 is 14 residues. Germline loops: CDR1 MNHNS, CDR2 SASEGT. Trimming took off 2 bases at V and 2 bases at J, with 10 bases between the two ends. The CDR3, as DNA: TGTGCCAGCAGTGAAAGAGTTTCCGCCTACGAGCAGTACTTC. It yields the protein CASSERVSAYEQYF.

This clone appeared once. This chain links TRBV5-4 with TRBJ1-2; D call uncertain. This CDR3 contains 15 residues. Trimming stripped 4 bases from V and 1 base from J, with 14 bases between. Germline V gives CDR1 SGHNT, CDR2 YYREEE (reference sequence). CDR3: CASSPGGNLNYGYTF. The CDR3 DNA sequence: TGTGCCAGCAGCCCCGGAGGGAACCTTAACTATGGCTACACCTTC. The entire variable domain, with the rest obtained from reference TRBV5-4 and TRBJ1-2, is as follows: ETGVTQSPTHLIKTRGQQVTLRCSSQSGHNTVSWYQQALGQGPQFIFQYYREEENGRGNFPPRFSGLQFPNYSSELNVNALELDDSALYLCASSPGGNLNYGYTFGSGTRLTVV.

CDR3 protein: CSAGGTVEQFF. The DNA for the CDR3 is TGCAGTGCTGGAGGGACTGTTGAGCAGTTCTTC. The chain uses TRBV20-1 and TRBJ2-1; the D gene is possibly TRBD2 (6 bases). Between the trimmed V and J ends, which lost 5 bases and 9 bases, there was a span of 11 bases. Germline V gene data show CDR1 as DFQATT and CDR2 as SNEGSKA (reference sequence). CDR3 size: 11 residues.

This clone was recorded a few times. The rearrangement links TRBV6-5 to TRBJ1-6; no clear D gene. CDR3 length equals 12 residues. Trimming stripped 5 bases from V and 7 bases from J, with 6 bases between. CDR1 and CDR2 from the germline V gene are MNHEY and SVGAGI. CDR3 nucleotides: TGTGCCAGCAGTCCTCTCAATTCACCCCTCCACTTT. Translated, it gives CASSPLNSPLHF.

The rearrangement uses TRBV5-1 and TRBJ2-7; 11 positions agree with TRBD1. V gave up 6 bases and J gave up 6 bases; unmatched junction bases: 8. The CDR3 contains 14 residues. Germline-derived CDR1 and CDR2 are SGHRS and YFSETQ. The DNA of the CDR3 is TGCGCCAGCACACTGGACAGGGGGCAGGGCGAGCAGTACTTC. It encodes CASTLDRGQGEQYF.

There are a few counts of this clone. The chain links TRBV7-8 to TRBJ2-7, with 9 bases identical to TRBD1. The J segment lost 2 bases and the V segment lost 4 bases, leaving 6 bases of the junction unmatched. CDR1 SGHVS and CDR2 FQNEAQ come from the germline V gene. CDR3 length: 15 residues. CDR3 in amino acids: CASSWGTGPPYEQYF. In nucleotides, the CDR3 is TGTGCCAGCAGCTGGGGGACAGGGCCCCCCTACGAGCAGTACTTC.

This chain joins TRBV2 and TRBJ1-1; weak D call: TRBD1 (6 bases). The V gene lost 6 bases and the J gene lost 1 base, with 9 bases spanning the gap. The CDR3 totals 13 residues. CDR1 and CDR2 (germline): SNHLY, FYNNEI. In nucleotides, the CDR3 is TGTGCCAGCAGGGACAGCTCGAACACTGAAGCTTTCTTT. This encodes CASRDSSNTEAFF.

Notes on this clone: Relative to the germline gene, one junction end is altered; a read error may explain this. This rearrangement joins TRBV7-2 to TRBJ2-7; D ambiguous. The CDR3 spans 13 residues. Looked up from germline, CDR1 is SGHTA and CDR2 is FQGNSA. CDR3 loop: CASSLVGGYGQYF. In DNA, the CDR3 is TGTGCCAGCAGCTTAGTCGGCGGCTACGGGCAGTACTTC.

V is TRBV30 and J is TRBJ2-1, with 9 bases identical to TRBD2. Germline V gives CDR1 GTSNPN, CDR2 SVGIG (reference sequence). CDR3 length: 15 residues. The V segment lost 3 bases and the J segment 8 bases; nucleotides outside the gene matches: 11. CDR3 loop: CAWSRVRAGGDEQFF. The CDR3 DNA reads as TGTGCCTGGAGCCGGGTACGAGCGGGAGGAGATGAGCAGTTCTTC.

The rearrangement links TRBV5-4 to TRBJ1-2; tentatively, D is TRBD1 (5 bases). The length of the CDR3 is 13 residues. Trimming pared 5 bases from V and 10 bases from J, leaving 18 bases between. From germline, CDR1 is SGHNT and CDR2 YYREEE (reference sequence). CDR3 amino acids: CASRSTAMAHYTF. The CDR3 DNA reads as TGTGCCAGCAGGTCGACAGCTATGGCCCACTACACCTTC.

This clone has more than one count but fewer than ten. This rearrangement joins TRBV5-4 to TRBJ1-1; TRBD1 might be the D (6 bases). The germline gives CDR1 SGHNT, CDR2 YYREEE (reference sequence). With 4 bases removed from V and 3 bases from J, the gap between germline ends came to 16 bases. This CDR3 has 15 residues. Here the CDR3 reads CASSAKQGSHTEAFF. The CDR3 DNA reads as TGTGCCAGCAGCGCTAAACAGGGTAGTCACACTGAAGCTTTCTTT.

The rearrangement uses TRBV5-1 and TRBJ2-5; 7 bases agree with TRBD2. The germline CDR1 and CDR2 sequences are SGHRS and YFSETQ. This CDR3 has 13 amino acids. V dropped 4 bases and J dropped 3; count of bases not matched to a gene: 3. The CDR3 region is CASSPGTKETQYF. CDR3 sequence (DNA): TGCGCCAGCAGCCCCGGGACTAAAGAGACCCAGTACTTC.

This rearrangement joins TRBV9 to TRBJ2-1, with D tentatively TRBD2 (6 bases). This CDR3 is 17 amino acids long. V was trimmed by 6 bases and J by 2 bases, leaving 21 bases between them. Germline V lookup: CDR1 SGDLS, CDR2 YYNGEE. The CDR3: CASTPRSQPGAYNEQFF. As DNA, the CDR3 is TGTGCCAGCACCCCCAGATCCCAGCCGGGGGCCTACAATGAGCAGTTCTTC.

This chain joins TRBV30 and TRBJ2-1; 8 nucleotides match TRBD1. The CDR3 has 13 amino acids. The germline V gene has CDR1 GTSNPN and CDR2 SVGIG (reference sequence). V lost 5 bases, J lost 5 bases, and 5 bases stayed unmatched. The CDR3 nucleotides read TGTGCCTGGGGACAGGGTTTCAACAATGAGCAGTTCTTC. This translates into CAWGQGFNNEQFF.

The chain carries TRBV30 and TRBJ1-6; TRBD1 might be the D (6 bases). Trimming removed 2 bases from V and 8 bases from J, with 10 bases in between. The CDR3 is 13 residues long. CDR1 is GTSNPN, CDR2 SVGIG, per germline (reference sequence). In DNA form, the CDR3 reads TGTGCCTGGAGTATACAGGGAGATTCACCCCTCCACTTT. Protein product: CAWSIQGDSPLHF. Complete variable domain (other parts from reference TRBV30 and TRBJ1-6): SQTIHQWPATLVQPVGSPLSLECTVEGTSNPNLYWYRQAAGRGLQLLFYSVGIGQISSEVPQNLSASRPQDRQFILSSKKLLLSDSGFYLCAWSIQGDSPLHFGNGTRLTVT.

V gene TRBV19 combines with J gene TRBJ1-5; D unresolved. The CDR3 spans 14 residues. Between the trimmed V and J ends, which lost 1 base and 1 base, there was a span of 5 bases. CDR1 and CDR2 (germline): LNHDA, SQIVND (reference sequence). CDR3 bases: TGTGCCAGTAGTATAGGCGGGAGCAATCAGCCCCAGCATTTT. Amino acids: CASSIGGSNQPQHF. Full variable domain (rest looked up from reference TRBV19 and TRBJ1-5): DGGITQSPKYLFRKEGQNVTLSCEQNLNHDAMYWYRQDPGQGLRLIYYSQIVNDFQKGDIAEGYSVSREKKESFPLTVTSAQKNPTAFYLCASSIGGSNQPQHFGDGTRLSIL.

The V and J genes are TRBV6-5 and TRBJ2-1; 9 bases are a match to TRBD1. The CDR3 sequence is 14 residues long. Germline-derived CDR1 and CDR2 are MNHEY and SVGAGI. V lost 7 bases to trimming and J lost 9 bases; unmatched junction nucleotides: 10. DNA for the CDR3: TGTGCCAGCACCCGACAGGGGGTGGCCGGTGAGCAGTTCTTC. As protein: CASTRQGVAGEQFF.

The genes are TRBV5-6 and TRBJ1-3; unclear D gene. V lost 2 bases and J lost 0, with 9 bases in between. The length of the CDR3 is 15 residues. Per the germline V gene, CDR1 is SGHDT and CDR2 is YYEEEE. The CDR3 loop reads CASSLPRSSGNTIYF. CDR3 sequence (DNA): TGTGCCAGCAGCTTACCGCGGAGCTCTGGAAACACCATATATTTT.

This chain uses TRBV2 with TRBJ1-2; 8 bases align to TRBD1. In germline, CDR1 is SNHLY, CDR2 FYNNEI. The CDR3 covers 13 residues. The V gene end was trimmed by 7 bases and the J gene end by 4 bases; junction bases not matched to a gene: 5. This CDR3 reads CASTLTGGYGYTF. CDR3 in DNA: TGTGCCAGCACTCTTACAGGGGGCTATGGCTACACCTTC.

The chain carries TRBV4-1 and TRBJ2-2; a possible D gene is TRBD1 (5 bases). The CDR3 length is 16 residues. V gave up 6 bases and J gave up 0 bases, with 14 bases separating them. CDR1 and CDR2 from the germline V gene are MGHRA and YSYEKL. DNA of the CDR3: TGCGCCAGCAGGGGAACAGGATACGCGAACACCGGGGAGCTGTTTTTT. Residues: CASRGTGYANTGELFF.

V and J are TRBV7-3 and TRBJ2-1, with D perhaps matching TRBD2 (6 bases). This CDR3 region has 13 residues. Germline loops: CDR1 SGHTA, CDR2 FQGTGA. Trimming left V 0 bases short and J 10 bases short, with 10 bases between. CDR3 coding DNA: TGTGCCAGCAGCTTAACGGAGGGTTTGGAGCAGTTCTTC. Translating it yields CASSLTEGLEQFF.

The chain employs TRBV4-2 and TRBJ2-2; D is ambiguous. The germline gives CDR1 LGHNA, CDR2 YNFKEQ. This CDR3 region has 17 residues. Trimming pared 0 bases from V and 0 bases from J, leaving 11 bases between. Written as DNA, the CDR3 is TGTGCCAGCAGCCAAGATCCCGTGACTCCGAACACCGGGGAGCTGTTTTTT. Amino acid sequence: CASSQDPVTPNTGELFF.

This chain connects TRBV18 to TRBJ2-5, with TRBD1 as a possible D gene (6 bases). The CDR3 runs 14 residues. Germline V lookup: CDR1 KGHSH, CDR2 LQKENI. V lost 5 bases, J lost 3 bases, and 13 bases lay in between. CDR3 DNA sequence: TGTGCCAGCTCATCCACAGGGTTGGAAGAGACCCAGTACTTC. Translated: CASSSTGLEETQYF.